The 32 T cell receptor beta chains below were found in one sample sequenced in a study of T cells in Graves' hyperthyroidism and ophthalmopathy. Using RNA transcripts as the source, TCR beta CDR3 regions were amplified. When the TCR CDR3 underwent first-round RT-PCR, the HTBI primer set was used. TCRdb passed the multiplex PCR reads through MiXCR, listing each CDR3 protein once. The sample lists hundreds of thousands of distinct CDR3 sequences; roughly 13% were seen once. The sample taken for sequencing was blood. The receptors stem from a woman between 40 and 50 years old with Graves' ophthalmopathy.

This clonotype was detected ten times or more. In DNA form, the CDR3 reads TGTGCCAGCAGCGACAGGGGCTCACCCCTCCACTTT. As protein: CASSDRGSPLHF. The chain uses TRBV6-1 and TRBJ1-6; 8 bases are a match to TRBD1. CDR3 length equals 12 residues. Germline trimming cut 6 bases from V and 10 bases from J; bases unmatched to any gene: 2. The germline V gene has CDR1 MNHNS and CDR2 SASEGT.

This clonotype was picked up many times. This CDR3 is CASSPTGGMSQPQHF. As DNA, the CDR3 is TGTGCCAGCAGCCCAACAGGGGGCATGAGTCAGCCCCAGCATTTT. The genes are TRBV6-2 or TRBV6-3 and TRBJ1-5; 9 bases fit TRBD1. Germline V lookup: CDR1 MNHEY, CDR2 SVGEGT. V gave up 6 bases and J gave up 6 bases; unmatched junction bases: 9. The CDR3 runs 15 residues.

This clonotype was seen many times. This chain connects TRBV29-1 to TRBJ1-2, with D perhaps matching TRBD1 (5 bases). Germline CDR1 and CDR2: SQVTM and ANQGSEA. Deletions cut 3 bases from V and 6 bases from J, with 11 bases between. The CDR3 is 12 residues long. The CDR3 DNA is TGCAGCGTTGAGAGCAGGGTGGATGGCTACACCTTC. Its translation: CSVESRVDGYTF.

This clonotype was recorded at least ten times. The chain combines TRBV20-1 with TRBJ2-7, with 10 bases aligning to TRBD2. The V gene end was trimmed by 0 bases and the J gene end by 5 bases; junction bases not matched to a gene: 16. Germline V gives CDR1 DFQATT, CDR2 SNEGSKA (reference sequence). The CDR3 covers 18 residues. The CDR3 nucleotides are TGCAGTGCTAGAGATTTCATGGGCACTAGCGGGACTCTCGACGAGCAGTACTTC. Translating it yields CSARDFMGTSGTLDEQYF.

A note on this clonotype: At one boundary the junction diverges from the germline segment, which might be a read error. The genes are TRBV11-3 and TRBJ2-1; 8 bases align to TRBD2. From germline, CDR1 is SGHNT and CDR2 YENEEA. This CDR3 is built from 14 residues. The CDR3 bases are TGTGTCAGCAGCTTAGGCCTAGCGGGCAATGAGCAGTTCTTC. It specifies CVSSLGLAGNEQFF.

The genes are TRBV12-3 or TRBV12-4 and TRBJ2-5; the match to TRBD1 covers 7 bases. V gave up 6 bases and J gave up 5 bases; unmatched junction bases: 9. The CDR3 is 14 amino acids. The CDR3 is CASSRKGGLETQYF. The CDR3 DNA reads as TGTGCCAGCAGCCGAAAAGGGGGCCTTGAGACCCAGTACTTC.

This clonotype was found many times. The CDR3 sequence: CASSDRDQDEQFF. The CDR3 bases are TGTGCCAGCAGTGACCGGGATCAAGATGAGCAGTTCTTC. V and J are TRBV6-1 and TRBJ2-1, with D possibly TRBD2 on 5 matching bases. The germline V and J ends were trimmed by 3 bases and 8 bases, with 11 bases remaining between them. The CDR3 runs to 13 residues. Germline values: CDR1 MNHNS, CDR2 SASEGT.

In its sample, this clonotype was seen many times. This chain joins TRBV3-1 and TRBJ2-3; D is uncertain. Per the germline V gene, CDR1 is LGHDT and CDR2 is YNNKEL (reference sequence). The CDR3 length is 13 residues. Trimming left V 3 bases short and J 3 bases short, with 7 bases between. The CDR3 DNA follows: TGTGCCAGCAGCCAGGGTTATACAGATACGCAGTATTTT. It yields the protein CASSQGYTDTQYF.

The table lists this clonotype with many counts. The chain uses TRBV20-1 and TRBJ1-4; D is undetermined. V was pared by 3 bases and J by 3 bases, with 8 bases between. The CDR3 loop spans 13 amino acids. Looked up from germline, CDR1 is DFQATT and CDR2 is SNEGSKA (reference sequence). The CDR3 protein is CSASGQPNEKLFF. The CDR3 coding sequence is TGCAGTGCTAGCGGGCAGCCTAATGAAAAACTGTTTTTT.

This clonotype showed up just a few times. The J gene is TRBJ2-5, the V gene TRBV5-1; D not certain. V was pared by 1 base and J by 2 bases, with 9 bases between. The CDR3 covers 14 residues. Germline CDR1 reads SGHRS; CDR2 reads YFSETQ. This CDR3 is CASSLSPQQETQYF. CDR3 bases: TGCGCCAGCAGCTTGTCCCCACAACAAGAGACCCAGTACTTC.

This clonotype was detected many times. This chain links TRBV27 with TRBJ2-7, with D unresolved. The CDR3 has 13 amino acids. The ends were cut back, 4 bases at V and 2 bases at J, with 9 bases in the middle. The germline gives CDR1 MNHEY, CDR2 SMNVEV (reference sequence). CDR3 DNA sequence: TGTGCCAGCAGTTCGGCACCAACCTACGAGCAGTACTTC. Translating it yields CASSSAPTYEQYF.

This clonotype was recorded many times. This chain's CDR3 is CASSQVRGGNEQFF. In nucleotides, the CDR3 is TGCGCCAGCAGCCAAGTCAGAGGGGGCAATGAGCAGTTCTTC. This sequence joins TRBV4-1 and TRBJ2-1; D possibly corresponds to TRBD1 (6 bases). Germline V gives CDR1 MGHRA, CDR2 YSYEKL. V lost 1 base, J lost 6 bases, and 10 bases lay in between. The CDR3 sequence is 14 residues long.

This clonotype showed up many times. The chain has TRBV6-5 and TRBJ1-2; no clear D. V was pared by 2 bases and J by 8 bases, with 9 bases between. CDR1 MNHEY and CDR2 SVGAGI come from the germline V gene. CDR3 length: 12 amino acids. The CDR3 bases are TGTGCCAGCAGTTACACGACGGAGGGCTACACCTTC. Amino acids: CASSYTTEGYTF.

This clonotype was picked up many times. The chain combines TRBV7-2 with TRBJ2-2; D not certain. The V end was cut by 5 bases, the J end by 4 bases, with 11 bases between. The CDR3 contains 14 residues. CDR1 SGHTA and CDR2 FQGNSA come from the germline V gene. The CDR3 is CASSTSGGTGELFF. The CDR3 region has the DNA TGTGCCAGCAGCACCTCAGGTGGCACCGGGGAGCTGTTTTTT.

The rearrangement uses TRBV12-5 and TRBJ2-3; possibly TRBD2 for D (5 bases). The V end was cut by 7 bases, the J end by 7 bases, with 12 bases between. The germline V gene has CDR1 LGHNT and CDR2 FRNRAP. This CDR3 is 12 amino acids long. The CDR3 region is CASDAVDYTQYF. CDR3 nucleotides: TGTGCTAGTGACGCTGTGGACTATACGCAGTATTTT.

In the case of this clonotype: At one end the junction does not follow the germline gene, possibly because of a read error. V usage is TRBV5-4 and J usage is TRBJ1-2; D gene unclear. CDR3 size: 15 residues. The germline CDR1 and CDR2 sequences are SGHNT and YYREEE (reference sequence). CDR3 protein: CASTLIGVEWDGYTF. Here the CDR3 DNA reads TGTGCCAGCACCTTGATCGGGGTTGAATGGGATGGCTACACCTTC.

This clonotype was detected only a few times. V is TRBV11-3 and J is TRBJ1-5, with D unclear. Germline values: CDR1 SGHNT, CDR2 YENEEA. This CDR3 region has 13 residues. V lost 1 base and J lost 7, with 8 bases in between. The CDR3 spells CASSLVVGQPQHF. CDR3 coding DNA: TGTGCCAGCAGCTTAGTTGTGGGCCAGCCCCAGCATTTT. Complete variable domain (other parts from reference TRBV11-3 and TRBJ1-5): EAGVVQSPRYKIIEKKQPVAFWCNPISGHNTLYWYLQNLGQGPELLIRYENEEAVDDSQLPKDRFSAERLKGVDSTLKIQPAELGDSAVYLCASSLVVGQPQHFGDGTRLSIL.

This clonotype was counted between two and nine times. The chain links TRBV20-1 to TRBJ2-4; TRBD2 matches at 14 bases. Looked up from germline, CDR1 is DFQATT and CDR2 is SNEGSKA (reference sequence). The CDR3 totals 13 residues. V lost 5 bases, J lost 9 bases, and 3 bases stayed unmatched. Here the CDR3 DNA reads TGCAGTGCTTCGGGACTAGCGGGGGTCATTCAGTACTTC. This translates into CSASGLAGVIQYF.

This clonotype has ten or more counts. This chain joins TRBV28 and TRBJ2-1; D is perhaps TRBD2 (6 bases). Germline lookup yields CDR1 MDHEN and CDR2 SYDVKM. The CDR3 consists of 13 residues. Trimming shortened V by 5 bases and J by 10 bases, and 15 bases separated the two germline ends. DNA of the CDR3: TGTGCCAGCAGTGGCGGGGTAGCACGGGAGCAGTTCTTC. This sequence encodes CASSGGVAREQFF.

This clonotype was seen more than once but under ten times. The chain couples TRBV14 to TRBJ2-7; 7 bases are a match to TRBD1. Trimming removed 3 bases from V and 2 bases from J; junction bases left unmatched: 7. Germline values: CDR1 SGHDN, CDR2 FVKESK. The CDR3 contains 15 residues. This chain's CDR3 is CASSHLGTVPYEQYF. CDR3 sequence (DNA): TGTGCCAGCAGCCATCTCGGGACAGTCCCCTACGAGCAGTACTTC. The full variable domain, completed using reference TRBV14 and TRBJ2-7, is EAGVTQFPSHSVIEKGQTVTLRCDPISGHDNLYWYRRVMGKEIKFLLHFVKESKQDESGMPNNRFLAERTGGTYSTLKVQPAELEDSGVYFCASSHLGTVPYEQYFGPGTRLTVT.

This clonotype has ten or more counts. The rearrangement uses TRBV19 and TRBJ1-5, with D uncertain. Per the germline V gene, CDR1 is LNHDA and CDR2 is SQIVND (reference sequence). V was shortened by 3 bases and J by 6 bases, with 18 bases between the two germline ends. This CDR3 is 16 amino acids long. The DNA for the CDR3 is TGTGCCAGTAGTATGCGGGGTGGAAGGGTCGGTCAGCCCCAGCATTTT. This encodes CASSMRGGRVGQPQHF. Together with reference TRBV19 and TRBJ1-5, the CDR3 gives the full variable domain: DGGITQSPKYLFRKEGQNVTLSCEQNLNHDAMYWYRQDPGQGLRLIYYSQIVNDFQKGDIAEGYSVSREKKESFPLTVTSAQKNPTAFYLCASSMRGGRVGQPQHFGDGTRLSIL.

V gene TRBV7-6 combines with J gene TRBJ2-1, with 13 bases matching TRBD2. V lost 3 bases and J lost 6; bases outside the gene matches: 8. The CDR3 has 17 amino acids. Germline CDR1 is SGHVS and CDR2 is FNYEAQ. CDR3 nucleotides: TGTGCCAGCAGCTTGTGGACTAGCGGGGGTTTGTCCAATGAGCAGTTCTTC. Translation: CASSLWTSGGLSNEQFF.

This clonotype was seen only a few times. V and J are TRBV19 and TRBJ2-3; 13 bases align to TRBD2. This CDR3 contains 16 residues. V dropped 5 bases and J dropped 4; count of bases not matched to a gene: 6. The germline V gene has CDR1 LNHDA and CDR2 SQIVND (reference sequence). The CDR3 loop is CASSPALAGGPDTQYF. Here the CDR3 DNA reads TGTGCCAGTAGTCCCGCACTAGCGGGGGGGCCAGATACGCAGTATTTT.

This clonotype was recorded at least ten times. This rearrangement joins TRBV19 to TRBJ1-2; D remains unclear. The ends were cut back, 0 bases at V and 0 bases at J, with 17 bases in the middle. The CDR3 spans 18 residues. The germline V gene has CDR1 LNHDA and CDR2 SQIVND (reference sequence). In nucleotides, the CDR3 is TGTGCCAGTAGTATAGATCCTCCTTGGTGGGAGACTAACTATGGCTACACCTTC. It translates to CASSIDPPWWETNYGYTF. Combining the CDR3 with reference TRBV19 and TRBJ1-2 gives the whole variable domain DGGITQSPKYLFRKEGQNVTLSCEQNLNHDAMYWYRQDPGQGLRLIYYSQIVNDFQKGDIAEGYSVSREKKESFPLTVTSAQKNPTAFYLCASSIDPPWWETNYGYTFGSGTRLTVV.

The chain recombines TRBV20-1 with TRBJ1-1, with 7 bases fitting TRBD1. The CDR3 is 16 amino acids. V shed 3 bases, J shed 0 bases, and the junction held 10 bases outside the gene matches. Per the germline V gene, CDR1 is DFQATT and CDR2 is SNEGSKA (reference sequence). In DNA form, the CDR3 reads TGCAGTGCTAGCCCAACAGGGGCCACGGTGAACACTGAAGCTTTCTTT. It codes for CSASPTGATVNTEAFF.

This clonotype was seen only a few times. The rearrangement joins TRBV2 to TRBJ1-6, with D perhaps matching TRBD1 (5 bases). This CDR3 comprises 13 residues. Germline assignment: CDR1 SNHLY and CDR2 FYNNEI. V lost 5 bases and J lost 11, with 13 bases in between. Here the CDR3 DNA reads TGTGCCAGCAGTAACGGGGCCGAGGCACCCCTCCACTTT. Encoded protein: CASSNGAEAPLHF.

This clonotype was found many times. The rearrangement joins TRBV6-2 or TRBV6-3 to TRBJ2-7, with a tentative D call TRBD2 (6 bases). The CDR3 is made up of 15 amino acids. The germline V and J ends were trimmed by 5 bases and 1 base, with 15 bases remaining between them. CDR1 MNHEY and CDR2 SVGEGT come from the germline V gene. The DNA for the CDR3 is TGTGCCAGCAGTCTCATCCGGGACTTTTCCTACGAGCAGTACTTC. Its translation: CASSLIRDFSYEQYF.

This clonotype was counted many times. This chain uses TRBV11-2 with TRBJ2-1; D tentatively fits TRBD1 or TRBD2 (5 bases each). V lost 7 bases to trimming and J lost 1 base, with 14 bases between them. CDR1 SGHAT and CDR2 FQNNGV come from the germline V gene. There are 15 residues in the CDR3. The CDR3 spells CASKVGWGSYNEQFF. CDR3 sequence (DNA): TGTGCCAGCAAAGTCGGCTGGGGGTCCTACAATGAGCAGTTCTTC.

V is TRBV28 and J is TRBJ2-5; D may be TRBD2 (7 bases). This CDR3 has 14 amino acids. V lost 6 bases, J lost 7 bases, and 18 bases lay in between. Germline CDR1 MDHEN, CDR2 SYDVKM. The CDR3, as DNA: TGTGCCAGCAGCCCGGCCCGGGGGGCGCGGACCCAGTACTTC. Protein sequence: CASSPARGARTQYF.

The genes are TRBV7-2 and TRBJ2-3; no clear D gene. In germline, CDR1 is SGHTA, CDR2 FQGNSA. There are 16 residues in the CDR3. The ends were cut back, 0 bases at V and 2 bases at J, with 12 bases in the middle. This CDR3 is CASSLAVGRATDTQYF. CDR3 nucleotide sequence: TGTGCCAGCAGCTTAGCTGTCGGCAGAGCCACAGATACGCAGTATTTT.

V is TRBV6-1 and J is TRBJ1-3; the D gene is possibly TRBD1 (6 bases). V gave up 8 bases and J gave up 3 bases, with 14 bases separating them. The germline V gene encodes CDR1 MNHNS and CDR2 SASEGT. This CDR3 region has 14 residues. The chain's CDR3 is CASRKTGSGNTIYF. The CDR3 DNA reads as TGTGCCAGCCGGAAAACAGGGAGTGGAAACACCATATATTTT.

This clonotype was observed a handful of times. V usage is TRBV20-1 and J usage is TRBJ2-7; weak D call: TRBD1 (5 bases). The CDR3 spans 12 residues. Trimming took off 6 bases at V and 2 bases at J, with 11 bases between the two ends. Germline V gene lookup returns CDR1 DFQATT and CDR2 SNEGSKA (reference sequence). CDR3 DNA: TGCAGTGCAAGACAGACGGCCTACGAGCAGTACTTC. Its translation is CSARQTAYEQYF.